This TCR beta chain was found in a study of blood T cell repertoires in COVID-19. For the study at large: COVID-19 samples collected from the United States, Italy and Spain covered acute and convalescent phases.

Per the original methods: Amplification of reference gene primers provided the estimated nucleated cell counts. Assay used: immunoSEQ multiplex PCR; TCRdb lists only in-frame clones, some missing. V and J calls and clone size are given by that table; D and trimming were obtained from the DNA. Among a few hundred thousand clones listed, approximately 90% were seen once. J gave up 5 bases and V 8 bases, and 8 bases lay outside the gene matches. CDR1 and CDR2 from the germline V gene are MDHEN and SYDVKM. The CDR3 sequence is 14 residues long. Material for sequencing was peripheral blood. The clonotype comes from a man aged 30 to 45 with acute or convalescent COVID-19. This chain uses TRBV28 with TRBJ1-5, with 8 bases identical to TRBD1. The CDR3 region has the DNA TGTGCCAGCCGAAGGACAGGGCAGCATCAGCCCCAGCATTTT. It codes for CASRRTGQHQPQHF.